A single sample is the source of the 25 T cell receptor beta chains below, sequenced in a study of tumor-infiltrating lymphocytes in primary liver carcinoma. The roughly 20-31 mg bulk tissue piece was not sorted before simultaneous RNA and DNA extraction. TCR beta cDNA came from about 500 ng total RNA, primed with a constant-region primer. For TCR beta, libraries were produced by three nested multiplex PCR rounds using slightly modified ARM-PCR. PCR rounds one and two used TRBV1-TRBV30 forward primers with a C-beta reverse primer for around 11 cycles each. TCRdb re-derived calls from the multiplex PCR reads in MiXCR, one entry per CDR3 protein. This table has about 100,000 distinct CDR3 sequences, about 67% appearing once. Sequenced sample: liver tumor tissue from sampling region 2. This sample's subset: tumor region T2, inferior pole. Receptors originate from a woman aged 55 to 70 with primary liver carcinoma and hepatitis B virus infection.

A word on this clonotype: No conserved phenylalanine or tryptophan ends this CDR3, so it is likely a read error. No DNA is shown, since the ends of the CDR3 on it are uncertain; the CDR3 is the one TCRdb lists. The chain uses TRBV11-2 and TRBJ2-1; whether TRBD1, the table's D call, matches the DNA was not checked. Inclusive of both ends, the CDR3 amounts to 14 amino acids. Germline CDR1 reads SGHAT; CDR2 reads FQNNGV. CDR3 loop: CASSVGGTDNEQLL.

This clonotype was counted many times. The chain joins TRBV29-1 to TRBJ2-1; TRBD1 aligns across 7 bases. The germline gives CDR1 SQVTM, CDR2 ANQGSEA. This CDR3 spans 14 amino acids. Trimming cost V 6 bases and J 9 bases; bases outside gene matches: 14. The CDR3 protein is CSVQGGTGASEQFF. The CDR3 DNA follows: TGCAGCGTCCAAGGGGGTACAGGGGCGAGTGAGCAGTTCTTC.

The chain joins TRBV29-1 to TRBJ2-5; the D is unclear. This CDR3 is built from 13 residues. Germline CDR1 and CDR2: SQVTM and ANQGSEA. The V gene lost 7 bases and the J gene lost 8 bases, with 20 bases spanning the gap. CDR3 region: CSASLLGRDTQYF. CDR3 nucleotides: TGCAGCGCATCTCTTCTTGGTAGAGATACCCAGTACTTC.

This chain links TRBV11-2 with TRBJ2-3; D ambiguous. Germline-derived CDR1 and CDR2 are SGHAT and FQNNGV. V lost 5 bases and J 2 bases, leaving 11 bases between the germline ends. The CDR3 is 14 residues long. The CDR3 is CASSIVGNTDTQYF. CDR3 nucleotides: TGTGCCAGCAGCATTGTTGGGAACACAGATACGCAGTATTTT.

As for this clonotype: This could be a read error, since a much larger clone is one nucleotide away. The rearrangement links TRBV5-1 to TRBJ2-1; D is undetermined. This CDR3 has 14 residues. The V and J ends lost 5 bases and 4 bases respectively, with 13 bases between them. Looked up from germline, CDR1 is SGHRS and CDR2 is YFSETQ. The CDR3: CASSLVACYNEQFF. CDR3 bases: TGCGCCAGCAGTTTAGTCGCTTGTTACAATGAGCAGTTCTTC.

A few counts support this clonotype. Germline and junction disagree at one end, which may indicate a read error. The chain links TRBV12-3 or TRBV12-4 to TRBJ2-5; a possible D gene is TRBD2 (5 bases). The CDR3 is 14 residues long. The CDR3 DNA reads TGTGCCGGCAGTCCGTCTAGCAGGAAAGAGACCCAGTACTTC. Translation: CAGSPSSRKETQYF.

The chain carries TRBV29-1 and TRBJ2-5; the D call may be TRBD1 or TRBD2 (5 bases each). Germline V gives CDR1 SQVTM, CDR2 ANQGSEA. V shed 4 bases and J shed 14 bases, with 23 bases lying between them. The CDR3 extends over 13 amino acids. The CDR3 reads CSVVTGFRETLYF. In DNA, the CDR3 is TGCAGCGTTGTCACAGGCTTTAGGGAGACCCTATACTTC.

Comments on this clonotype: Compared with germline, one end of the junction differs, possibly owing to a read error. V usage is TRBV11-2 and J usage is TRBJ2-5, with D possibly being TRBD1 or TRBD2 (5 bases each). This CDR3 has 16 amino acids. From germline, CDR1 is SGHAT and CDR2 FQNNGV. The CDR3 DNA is TGTGCCAGCAGCCCCTATGGGGGAAGAACACAAGAGACCCGGTACTTC. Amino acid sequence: CASSPYGGRTQETRYF.

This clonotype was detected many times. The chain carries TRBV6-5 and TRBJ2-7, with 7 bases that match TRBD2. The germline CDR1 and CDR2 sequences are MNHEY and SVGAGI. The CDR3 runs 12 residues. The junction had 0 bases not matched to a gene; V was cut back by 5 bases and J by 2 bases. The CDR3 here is CASSGGAYEQYF. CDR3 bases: TGTGCCAGCAGTGGGGGGGCCTACGAGCAGTACTTC.

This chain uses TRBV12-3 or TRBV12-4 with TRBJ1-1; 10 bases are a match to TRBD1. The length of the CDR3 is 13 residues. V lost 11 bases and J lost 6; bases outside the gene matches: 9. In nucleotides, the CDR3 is TGTGCCGGTAGCTGGACAGGGGGGTCTGAAGCTTTCTTT. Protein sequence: CAGSWTGGSEAFF.

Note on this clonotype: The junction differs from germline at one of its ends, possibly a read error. The CDR3 loop is CASSLVREQYF. CDR3 DNA: TGTGCCAGCAGTTTAGTGCGGGAGCAATACTTC. The V and J genes are TRBV12-3 or TRBV12-4 and TRBJ2-7; 7 bases align to TRBD2. The CDR3 contains 11 residues.

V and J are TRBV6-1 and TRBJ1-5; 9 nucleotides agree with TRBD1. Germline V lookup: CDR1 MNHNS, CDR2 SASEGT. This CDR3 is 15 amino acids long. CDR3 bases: TGTGCAAACCACCGGACAGGGGCGAATTATCAGCCCCAGCATTTT. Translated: CANHRTGANYQPQHF.

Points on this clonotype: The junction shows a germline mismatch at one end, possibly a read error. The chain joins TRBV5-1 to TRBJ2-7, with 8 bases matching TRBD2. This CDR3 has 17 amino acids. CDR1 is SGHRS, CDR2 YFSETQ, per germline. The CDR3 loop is CVSSSTFGSGDPYEQYF. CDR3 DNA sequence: TGCGTCAGCAGCTCCACATTTGGTAGCGGGGACCCCTACGAGCAGTACTTC.

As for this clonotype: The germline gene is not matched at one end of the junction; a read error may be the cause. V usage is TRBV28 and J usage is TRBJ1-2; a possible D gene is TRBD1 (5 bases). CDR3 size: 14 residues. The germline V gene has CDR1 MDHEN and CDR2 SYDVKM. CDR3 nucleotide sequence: TGTGCGACCGTCCGAGGGGCCAACAACTATGACTACACCTTC. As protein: CATVRGANNYDYTF.

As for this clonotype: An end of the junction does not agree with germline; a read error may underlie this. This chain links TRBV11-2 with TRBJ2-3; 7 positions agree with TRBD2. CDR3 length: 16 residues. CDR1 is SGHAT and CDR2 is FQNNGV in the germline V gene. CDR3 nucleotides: TGTGCCGGCAGCTTAGATGGGGCGGGAGTCACAGATACACGGTATTTT. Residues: CAGSLDGAGVTDTRYF. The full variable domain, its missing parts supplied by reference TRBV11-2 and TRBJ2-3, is EAGVAQSPRYKIIEKRQSVAFWCNPISGHATLYWYQQILGQGPKLLIQFQNNGVVDDSQLPKDRFSAERLKGVDSTLKIQPAKLEDSAVYLCAGSLDGAGVTDTRYFGPGTRLTVL.

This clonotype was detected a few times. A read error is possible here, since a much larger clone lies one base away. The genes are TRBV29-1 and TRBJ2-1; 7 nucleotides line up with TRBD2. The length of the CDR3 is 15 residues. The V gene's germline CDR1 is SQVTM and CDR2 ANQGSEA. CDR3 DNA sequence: TGCAGCGTTGAATTCTCGGGAGGTGTCTACAATGAGCAGATCTTC. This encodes CSVEFSGGVYNEQIF.

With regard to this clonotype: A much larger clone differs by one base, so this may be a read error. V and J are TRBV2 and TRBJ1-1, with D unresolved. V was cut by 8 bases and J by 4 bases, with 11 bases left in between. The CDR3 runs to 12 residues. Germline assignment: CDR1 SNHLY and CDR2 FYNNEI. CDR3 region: CASGVGATEAFF. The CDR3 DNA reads TGTGCCAGCGGTGTGGGAGCCACTGAAGCTTTCTTT.

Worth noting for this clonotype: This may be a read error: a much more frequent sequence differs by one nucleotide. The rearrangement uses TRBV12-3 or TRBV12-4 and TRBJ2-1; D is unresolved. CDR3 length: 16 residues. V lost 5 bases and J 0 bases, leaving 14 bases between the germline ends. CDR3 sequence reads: CASSRVRRSSYNEQFF. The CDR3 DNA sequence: TGTGCCAGCAGTCGAGTCCGGCGGAGCTCCTACAATGAGCAGTTCTTC.

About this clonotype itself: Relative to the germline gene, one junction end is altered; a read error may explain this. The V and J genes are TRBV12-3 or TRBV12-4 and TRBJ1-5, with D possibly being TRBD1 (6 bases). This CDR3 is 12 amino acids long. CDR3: CASSRTEQPQHF. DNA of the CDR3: TGTGCCAGCAGTCGGACAGAACAGCCTCAGCATTTT.

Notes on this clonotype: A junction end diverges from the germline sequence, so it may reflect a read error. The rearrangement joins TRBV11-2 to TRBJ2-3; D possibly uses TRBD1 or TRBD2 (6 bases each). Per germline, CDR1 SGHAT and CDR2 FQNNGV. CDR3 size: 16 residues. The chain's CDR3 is CANSLGGWLSTDTQCF. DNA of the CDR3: TGTGCCAACAGCTTAGGGGGGTGGCTAAGCACAGATACGCAGTGTTTT.

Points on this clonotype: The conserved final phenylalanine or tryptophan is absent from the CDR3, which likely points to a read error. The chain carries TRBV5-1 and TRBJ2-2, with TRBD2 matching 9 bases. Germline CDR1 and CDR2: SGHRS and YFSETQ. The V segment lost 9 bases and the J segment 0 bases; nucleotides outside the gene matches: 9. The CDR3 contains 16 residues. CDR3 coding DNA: TGCGCCAACAGACGATCTAGCGGGACGAACACCGGGGAGCTGTTTTCT. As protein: CANRRSSGTNTGELFS.

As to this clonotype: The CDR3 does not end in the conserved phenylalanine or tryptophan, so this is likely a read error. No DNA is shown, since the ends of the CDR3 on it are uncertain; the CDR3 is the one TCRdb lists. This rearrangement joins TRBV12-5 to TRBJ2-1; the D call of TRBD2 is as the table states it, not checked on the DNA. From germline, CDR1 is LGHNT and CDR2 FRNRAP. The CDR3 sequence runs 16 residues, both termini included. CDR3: CASGPGLAGGFDEQFL.

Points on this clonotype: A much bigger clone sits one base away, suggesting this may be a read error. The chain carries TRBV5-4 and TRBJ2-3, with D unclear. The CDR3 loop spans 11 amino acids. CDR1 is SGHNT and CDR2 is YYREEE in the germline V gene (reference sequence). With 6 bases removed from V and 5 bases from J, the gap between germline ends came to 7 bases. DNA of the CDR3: TGTGCCAGCAACCGCGAAGATACGCAGTATTTT. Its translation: CASNREDTQYF.

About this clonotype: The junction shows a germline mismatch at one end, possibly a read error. CDR3 residues: CPSSYSRGRGRETRYF. The CDR3 DNA reads TGTCCCAGCAGCTACTCCCGTGGTAGAGGGAGAGAGACCCGGTACTTC. The gene calls are TRBV11-2 and TRBJ2-5, with D possibly matching TRBD2 (5 bases). Germline assignment: CDR1 SGHAT and CDR2 FQNNGV. There are 16 residues in the CDR3.

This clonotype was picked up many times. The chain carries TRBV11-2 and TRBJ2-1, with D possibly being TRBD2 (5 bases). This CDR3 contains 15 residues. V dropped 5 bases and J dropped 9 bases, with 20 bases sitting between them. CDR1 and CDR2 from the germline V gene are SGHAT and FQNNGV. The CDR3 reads CASSLRPAESGEQFF. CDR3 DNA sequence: TGTGCCAGCAGCCTTAGGCCAGCGGAGTCGGGTGAGCAGTTCTTC.